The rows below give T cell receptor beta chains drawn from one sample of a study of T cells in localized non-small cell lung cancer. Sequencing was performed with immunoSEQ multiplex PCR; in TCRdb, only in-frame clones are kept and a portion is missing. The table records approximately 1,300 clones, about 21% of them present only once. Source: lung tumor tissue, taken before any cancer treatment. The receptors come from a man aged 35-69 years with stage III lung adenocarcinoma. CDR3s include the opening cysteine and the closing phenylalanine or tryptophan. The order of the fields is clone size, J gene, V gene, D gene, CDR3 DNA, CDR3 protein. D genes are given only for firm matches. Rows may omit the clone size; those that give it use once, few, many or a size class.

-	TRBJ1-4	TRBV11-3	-	TGTGCCAGCAGACCCGGGACACAGAATGAAAAACTGTTTTTT	CASRPGTQNEKLFF
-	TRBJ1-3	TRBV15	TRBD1	TGTGCCACCAGCAGAGATCTTGACAGGGCCCTCGTCGGTGGAAACACCATATATTTT	CATSRDLDRALVGGNTIYF
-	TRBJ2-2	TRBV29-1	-	TGCAGCGCTAGACAGGGAGGAGGGCCCGGGGAGCTGTTTTTT	CSARQGGGPGELFF
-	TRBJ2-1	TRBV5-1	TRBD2	TGCGCCAGCAGCGCAACTAGCGAGGGGCGGAGTGAGCAGTTCTTC	CASSATSEGRSEQFF
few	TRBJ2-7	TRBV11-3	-	TGTGCCAGCAGCTTACACGAAACTAGAAACGAGCAGTACTTC	CASSLHETRNEQYF
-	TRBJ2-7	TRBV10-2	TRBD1	TGCGCCAGCAGTTCCAGGACAGGGGGCTTTTCCTACGAGCAGTACTTC	CASSSRTGGFSYEQYF
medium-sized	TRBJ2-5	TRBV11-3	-	TGTGCCAGCAGCCCGCAGTCGGCACAAGAGACCCAGTACTTC	CASSPQSAQETQYF
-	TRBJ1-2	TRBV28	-	TGTGCCAGCAGTTTAAATGGCTATGGCTACACCTTC	CASSLNGYGYTF
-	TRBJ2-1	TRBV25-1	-	TGTGCCAGCAGTGCCTCGGGACTCCTCCACTCCTACAATGAGCAGTTCTTC	CASSASGLLHSYNEQFF
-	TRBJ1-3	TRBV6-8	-	TGTGCCAGCGGAGGGGGGCTGGGCGGAAACACCATATATTTT	CASGGGLGGNTIYF
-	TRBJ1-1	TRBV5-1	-	TGCGCCAGCAGCTTGACAGGGTGGGACACTGAAGCTTTCTTT	CASSLTGWDTEAFF
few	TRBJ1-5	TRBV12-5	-	TGTGCCAGCATGCCAGGACGGGATCAGCCCCAGCATTTT	CASMPGRDQPQHF
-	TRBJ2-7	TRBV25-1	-	TGTGCCAGCAGTGGAGGACTGATCTACGAGCAGTACTTC	CASSGGLIYEQYF
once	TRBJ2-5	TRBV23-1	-	TGCGCCAGCAGTCGCACAAACAAAGAGACCCAGTACTTC	CASSRTNKETQYF
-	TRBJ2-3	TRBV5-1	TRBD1	TGCGCCAGCAGCGACGGGACAGGGAAGTCGGATACGCAGTATTTT	CASSDGTGKSDTQYF
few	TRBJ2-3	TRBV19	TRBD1	TGTGCCAGTAAGGGGGCGTCAGATACGCAGTATTTT	CASKGASDTQYF
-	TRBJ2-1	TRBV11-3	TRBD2	TGTGCCAGCAGCTTGGGTGAAGCGGGATACAATGAGCAGTTCTTC	CASSLGEAGYNEQFF
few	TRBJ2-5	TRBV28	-	TGTGCCAGCAGTCCTAACCCTTGGCTAGCGCCGTACTTC	CASSPNPWLAPYF
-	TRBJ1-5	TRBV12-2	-	TGTGCAAGTCGCAAGGGAGGGTATAGCAATCAGCCCCAGCATTTT	CASRKGGYSNQPQHF
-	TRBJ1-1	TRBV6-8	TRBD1	TGTGCCAGCAGTTACTCAACAGGGGGCACTGAAGCTTTCTTT	CASSYSTGGTEAFF
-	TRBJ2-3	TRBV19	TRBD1	TGTGCCAGTAGTGACAGGGGGCACACAGATACGCAGTATTTT	CASSDRGHTDTQYF
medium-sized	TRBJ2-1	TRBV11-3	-	TGTGCCAGCAGCTACTCCGACGGAGCCAATGAGCAGTTCTTC	CASSYSDGANEQFF
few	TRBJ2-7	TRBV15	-	TGTGCCACCAGCAGAGATCCCGGGTCCTTATACGAGCAGTACTTC	CATSRDPGSLYEQYF
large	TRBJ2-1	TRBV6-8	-	TGTGCCAGCAGTTACTTCCCAACGGGTGGACCCTACAATGAGCAGTTCTTC	CASSYFPTGGPYNEQFF
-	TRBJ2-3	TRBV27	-	TGTGCCAGCAGTTTATCCGGGAGTCTGATAGATACGCAGTATTTT	CASSLSGSLIDTQYF
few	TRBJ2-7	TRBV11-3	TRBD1	TGTGCCAGCACCCCCGGGACAGGTAGCTACGAGCAGTACTTC	CASTPGTGSYEQYF
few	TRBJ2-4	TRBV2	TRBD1	TGTGCCAGCAGCGATCCGGGACAGAGAGCCAAAAACATTCAGTACTTC	CASSDPGQRAKNIQYF
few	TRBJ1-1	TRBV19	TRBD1	TGTGCCAGTAGTATGATTGGACAGGGACTCCTGGACACTGAAGCTTTCTTT	CASSMIGQGLLDTEAFF
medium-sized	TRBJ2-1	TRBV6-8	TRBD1	TGTGCCAGCAGTACAATCGGCTCCGGGTCGGGACAGGGGGCGTTTAATGAGCAGTTCTTC	CASSTIGSGSGQGAFNEQFF
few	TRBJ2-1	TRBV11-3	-	TGTGCCAGCAGCTTGGAGGGTCCCCACGGGGGTGAGCAGTTCTTC	CASSLEGPHGGEQFF
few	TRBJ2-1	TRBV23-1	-	TGCGCCAGCAGCTTGGGACGGTACAATGAGCAGTTCTTC	CASSLGRYNEQFF
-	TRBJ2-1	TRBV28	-	TGTGCCAGCAGTTTCGAGATGCTTAGCGGTTCCTACAATGAGCAGTTCTTC	CASSFEMLSGSYNEQFF
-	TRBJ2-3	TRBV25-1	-	TGTGCCAGTACAGGCTCCACTCTCAGCACAGATACGCAGTATTTT	CASTGSTLSTDTQYF
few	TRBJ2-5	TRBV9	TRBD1	TGTGCCAGCAGCGTATATGGCAGGGGGCAAGAGACCCAGTACTTC	CASSVYGRGQETQYF
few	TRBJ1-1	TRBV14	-	TGTGCCAGCAGCCGCGACCCCAACACTGAAGCTTTCTTT	CASSRDPNTEAFF
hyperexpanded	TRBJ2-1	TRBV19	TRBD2	TGTGCCAGCGACGGGGGGACTGGCTACAATGAGCAGTTCTTC	CASDGGTGYNEQFF
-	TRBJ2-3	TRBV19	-	TGTGCCAGTAGTATAGGAACAGATACGCAGTATTTT	CASSIGTDTQYF
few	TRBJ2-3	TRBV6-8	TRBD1	TGTGCCAGCAGTCGACAGGGGGGAGATACGCAGTATTTT	CASSRQGGDTQYF
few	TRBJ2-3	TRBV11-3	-	TGTGCCAGCAGCTTACCAAGACCCACAGATACGCAGTATTTT	CASSLPRPTDTQYF
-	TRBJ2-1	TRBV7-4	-	TGTGCCAGCAGCTTTGGTCCTGCTAATGAGCAGTTCTTC	CASSFGPANEQFF
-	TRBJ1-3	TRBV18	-	TGTGCCAGCTCACCAACTGACTCCGGAAACACCATATATTTT	CASSPTDSGNTIYF
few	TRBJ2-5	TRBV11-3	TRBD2	TGTGCCAGCAGCCGGAGACTAGCGGGAGTTCAAGAGACCCAGTACTTC	CASSRRLAGVQETQYF
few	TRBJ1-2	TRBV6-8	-	TGTGCCAGCAGTTACATCCCCGGGACAAAAAACAACTATGGCTACACCTTC	CASSYIPGTKNNYGYTF
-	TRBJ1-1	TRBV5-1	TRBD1	TGCGCCAGCAGCGATGGTGGACAGGGGAACACTGAAGCTTTCTTT	CASSDGGQGNTEAFF
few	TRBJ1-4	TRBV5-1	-	TGCGCCAGCACACCCACGGGAAAGGGTGAAAAACTGTTTTTT	CASTPTGKGEKLFF
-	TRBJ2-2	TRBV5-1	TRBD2	TGCGCCAGCAGCCCCACTAGCGGGGTGGCCGGGGAGCTGTTTTTT	CASSPTSGVAGELFF
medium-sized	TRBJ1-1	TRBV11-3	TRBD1	TGTGCCAGCAGGAGGAGGACAGGGGGTTACGGGAACACTGAAGCTTTCTTT	CASRRRTGGYGNTEAFF
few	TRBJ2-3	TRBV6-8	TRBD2	TGTGCCAGCAGTTACGGGGCCGGGAGGGCCGGCGCAGATACGCAGTATTTT	CASSYGAGRAGADTQYF
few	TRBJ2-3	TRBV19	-	TGTGCCAGTAGTTTCGCTAGCGCAGATACGCAGTATTTT	CASSFASADTQYF
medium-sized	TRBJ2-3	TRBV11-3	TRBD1	TGTGCCAGCAGCTCCCGGCAGGTTGAGGGGGCCGCAGATACGCAGTATTTT	CASSSRQVEGAADTQYF
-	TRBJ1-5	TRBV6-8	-	TGTGCCAGCAGTTACGATTCCAATAACAGGGATCAGCCCCAGCATTTT	CASSYDSNNRDQPQHF
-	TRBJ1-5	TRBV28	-	TGTGCCAGCAGTTTCCCAGAGTCGTTTCAGCCCCAGCATTTT	CASSFPESFQPQHF
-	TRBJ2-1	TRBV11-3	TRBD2	TGTGCCAGCAGGGCCTCAGGACTAGCGGGAGAATCCGAACAGTTCTTC	CASRASGLAGESEQFF
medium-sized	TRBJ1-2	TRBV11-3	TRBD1	TGTGCCAGCAGCGCCGGGACAGGGTTAGTCTATGGCTACACCTTC	CASSAGTGLVYGYTF
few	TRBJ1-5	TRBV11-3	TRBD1	TGTGCCAGCAGCCCCGGGACAGGCGGGCAGCCCCAGCATTTT	CASSPGTGGQPQHF
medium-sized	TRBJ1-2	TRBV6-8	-	TGTGCCAGCAGTCCACAGGGCCTTGGGGGCTATGGCTACACCTTC	CASSPQGLGGYGYTF
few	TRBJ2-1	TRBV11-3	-	TGTGCCAGCAGCTTAGATCATCGGGTAGGCAATGAGCAGTTCTTC	CASSLDHRVGNEQFF
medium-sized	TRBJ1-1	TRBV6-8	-	TGTGCCAGCCGGAACTTCGCTACCATGAACACTGAAGCTTTCTTT	CASRNFATMNTEAFF
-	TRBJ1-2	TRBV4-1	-	TGCGCCAGCAGCCAAGATTCACGGGGATCGGATGGCTACACCTTC	CASSQDSRGSDGYTF
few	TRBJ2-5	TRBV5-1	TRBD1	TGCGCCAGCAGCTTGGCCGAAGGGGGCGCGGCAGAGACCCAGTACTTC	CASSLAEGGAAETQYF